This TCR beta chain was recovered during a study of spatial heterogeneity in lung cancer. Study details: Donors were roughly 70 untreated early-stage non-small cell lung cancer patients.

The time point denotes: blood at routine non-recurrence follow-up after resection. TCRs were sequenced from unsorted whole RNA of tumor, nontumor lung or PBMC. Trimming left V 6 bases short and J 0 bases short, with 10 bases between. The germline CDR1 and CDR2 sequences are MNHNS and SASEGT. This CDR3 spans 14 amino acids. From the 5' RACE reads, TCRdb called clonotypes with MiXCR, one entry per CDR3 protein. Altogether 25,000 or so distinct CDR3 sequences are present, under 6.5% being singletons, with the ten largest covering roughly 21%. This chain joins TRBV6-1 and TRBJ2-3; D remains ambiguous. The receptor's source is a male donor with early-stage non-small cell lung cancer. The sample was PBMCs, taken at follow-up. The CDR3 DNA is TGTGCCAGCAGCGTCGTCTATAGCACAGATACGCAGTATTTT. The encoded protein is CASSVVYSTDTQYF.